This T cell receptor beta chain was captured in a study of T cell responses to AZD1222 COVID-19 vaccine. General observations from the study: Clonal diversity may have been underestimated, and the donors were mostly white British, with more females than males.

TCRdb's copy holds only in-frame clones and misses some; the assay was immunoSEQ multiplex PCR. The repertoire holds some 100,000 clones, with roughly 86% as singletons. Concerning this clone itself: The antigen is unknown.

The CDR3 spans 11 residues. Germline loops: CDR1 SQVTM, CDR2 ANQGSEA. Trimming shortened V by 7 bases and J by 4 bases, and 10 bases separated the two germline ends. The J gene is TRBJ1-1, the V gene TRBV29-1; D is uncertain. Here the sequenced sample was peripheral blood, taken 28 days after the second AZD1222 dose. The sequence was collected from an adult who received the AZD1222 COVID-19 vaccine. CDR3 sequence (DNA): TGCAGCGCCCCTGAAGGCACTGAAGCTTTCTTT. This gives the protein CSAPEGTEAFF.